This TCR beta chain was obtained from a study of T cell clonotyping in hematopoietic cell transplantation. Produced via immunoSEQ multiplex PCR; TCRdb's table is partial and in-frame only. The data hold thousands of clones, with roughly 98% observed a single time. Recipients were bled about 28 days pretransplant and at posttransplant days 30, 100, 180. The germline V and J ends were trimmed by 3 bases and 8 bases, with 10 bases remaining between them. Germline CDR1 reads SGHTA; CDR2 reads FQGNSA. The CDR3 has 12 amino acids. The material sequenced was PBMCs, taken 30 days after allogeneic stem cell transplant. This clonotype was obtained from a male patient aged 55 to 69 who had an allogeneic stem cell transplant from a related donor, so the T cells may come from the graft donor. Some clones in this sample may be carry-over from other donors' samples. The J gene is TRBJ1-1, the V gene TRBV7-2; possible D gene TRBD1, 5 bases. This CDR3 is CASSLGGAEAFF. In DNA, the CDR3 is TGTGCCAGCAGCTTGGGAGGGGCCGAAGCTTTCTTT.